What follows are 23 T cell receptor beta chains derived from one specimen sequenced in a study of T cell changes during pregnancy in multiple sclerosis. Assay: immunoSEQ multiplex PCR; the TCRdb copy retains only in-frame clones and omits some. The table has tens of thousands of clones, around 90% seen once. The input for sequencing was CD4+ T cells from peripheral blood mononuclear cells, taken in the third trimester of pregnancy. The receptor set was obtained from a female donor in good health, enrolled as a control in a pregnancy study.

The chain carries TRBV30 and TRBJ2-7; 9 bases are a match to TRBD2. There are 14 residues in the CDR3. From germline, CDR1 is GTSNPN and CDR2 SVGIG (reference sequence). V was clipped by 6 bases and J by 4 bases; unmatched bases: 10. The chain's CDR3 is CACTVSGGWYEQYF. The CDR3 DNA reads TGTGCCTGCACAGTAAGCGGGGGGTGGTACGAGCAGTACTTC.

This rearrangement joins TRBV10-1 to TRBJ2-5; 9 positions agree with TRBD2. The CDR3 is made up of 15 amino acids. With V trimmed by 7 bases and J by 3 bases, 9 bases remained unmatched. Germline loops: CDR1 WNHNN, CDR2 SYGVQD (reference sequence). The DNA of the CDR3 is TGCGCCAGCAATGGGAAGCGGGAGGAAAAAGAGACCCAGTACTTC. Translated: CASNGKREEKETQYF.

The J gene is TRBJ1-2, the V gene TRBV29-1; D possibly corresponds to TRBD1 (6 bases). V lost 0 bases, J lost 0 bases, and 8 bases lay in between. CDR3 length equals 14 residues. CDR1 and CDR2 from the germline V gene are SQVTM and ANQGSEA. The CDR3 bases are TGCAGCGTTGAAGACCGGACAGCTAACTATGGCTACACCTTC. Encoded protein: CSVEDRTANYGYTF. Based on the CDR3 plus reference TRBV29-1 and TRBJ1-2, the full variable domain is SAVISQKPSRDICQRGTSLTIQCQVDSQVTMMFWYRQQPGQSLTLIATANQGSEATYESGFVIDKFPISRPNLTFSTLTVSNMSPEDSSIYLCSVEDRTANYGYTFGSGTRLTVV.

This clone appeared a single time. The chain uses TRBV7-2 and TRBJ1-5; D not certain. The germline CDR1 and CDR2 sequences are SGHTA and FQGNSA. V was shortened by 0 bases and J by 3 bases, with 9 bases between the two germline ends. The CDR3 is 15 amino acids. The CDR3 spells CASSLAGLANQPQHF. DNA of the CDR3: TGTGCCAGCAGCTTAGCTGGTTTGGCCAATCAGCCCCAGCATTTT.

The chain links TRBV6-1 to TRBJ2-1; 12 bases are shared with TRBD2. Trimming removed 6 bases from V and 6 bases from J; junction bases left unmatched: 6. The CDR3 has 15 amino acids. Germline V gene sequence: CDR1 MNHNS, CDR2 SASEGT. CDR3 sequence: CASRPGTSGFNEQFF. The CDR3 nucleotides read TGTGCCAGCAGACCCGGGACTAGCGGGTTCAATGAGCAGTTCTTC.

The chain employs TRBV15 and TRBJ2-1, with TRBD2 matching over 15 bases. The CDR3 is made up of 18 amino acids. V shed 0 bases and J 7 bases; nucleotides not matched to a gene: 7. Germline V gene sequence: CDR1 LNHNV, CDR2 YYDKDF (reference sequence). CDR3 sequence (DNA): TGTGCCACCAGCAGAGATCTTGGGACTAGCGGGAGGCAGAATGAGCAGTTCTTC. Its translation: CATSRDLGTSGRQNEQFF.

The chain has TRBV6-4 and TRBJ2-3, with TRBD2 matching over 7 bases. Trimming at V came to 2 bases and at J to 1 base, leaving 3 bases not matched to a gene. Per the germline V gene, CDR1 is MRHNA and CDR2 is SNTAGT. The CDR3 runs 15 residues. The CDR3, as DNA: TGTGCCAGCAGTGACCGACTAGCCGGCACAGATACGCAGTATTTT. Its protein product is CASSDRLAGTDTQYF.

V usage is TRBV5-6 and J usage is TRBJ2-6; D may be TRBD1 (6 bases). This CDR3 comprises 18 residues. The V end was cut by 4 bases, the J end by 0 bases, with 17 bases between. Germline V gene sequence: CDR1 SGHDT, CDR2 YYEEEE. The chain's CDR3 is CASSPRTAWGSGANVLTF. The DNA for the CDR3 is TGTGCCAGCAGCCCAAGGACAGCTTGGGGCTCTGGGGCCAACGTCCTGACTTTC.

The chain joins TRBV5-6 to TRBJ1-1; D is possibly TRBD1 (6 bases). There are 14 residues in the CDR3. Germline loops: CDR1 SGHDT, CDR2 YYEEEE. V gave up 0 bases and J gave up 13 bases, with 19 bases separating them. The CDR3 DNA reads TGTGCCAGCAGCTTGGGGGGGCCCGGGGTCGAGGATTTCTTT. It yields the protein CASSLGGPGVEDFF. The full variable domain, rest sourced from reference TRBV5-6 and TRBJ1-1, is DAGVTQSPTHLIKTRGQQVTLRCSPKSGHDTVSWYQQALGQGPQFIFQYYEEEERQRGNFPDRFSGHQFPNYSSELNVNALLLGDSALYLCASSLGGPGVEDFFGQGTRLTVV.

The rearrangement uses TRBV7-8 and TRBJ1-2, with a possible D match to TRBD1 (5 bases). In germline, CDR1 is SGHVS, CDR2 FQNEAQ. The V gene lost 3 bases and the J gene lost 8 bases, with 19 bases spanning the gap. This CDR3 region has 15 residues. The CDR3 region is CASSFNQGLTEGYTF. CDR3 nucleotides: TGTGCCAGCAGCTTCAACCAGGGCCTCACGGAGGGCTACACCTTC.

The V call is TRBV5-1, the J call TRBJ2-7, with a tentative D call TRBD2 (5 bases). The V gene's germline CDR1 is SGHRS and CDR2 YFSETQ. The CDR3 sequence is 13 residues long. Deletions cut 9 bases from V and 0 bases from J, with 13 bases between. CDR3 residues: CATRDLGSYEQYF. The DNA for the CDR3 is TGCGCCACCCGGGATTTAGGCTCCTACGAGCAGTACTTC.

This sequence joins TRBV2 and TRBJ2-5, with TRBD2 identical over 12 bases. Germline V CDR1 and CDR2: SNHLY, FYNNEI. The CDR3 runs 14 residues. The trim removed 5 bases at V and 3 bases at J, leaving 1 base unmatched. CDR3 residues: CASSLAGGKETQYF. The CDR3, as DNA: TGTGCCAGCAGTCTAGCGGGAGGGAAAGAGACCCAGTACTTC.

For the CDR3, the DNA is TGTGCCTGGAGCGTAATCCGGACAGTTGCTGAAAGGGGGACCCAGTACTTC. Translating it yields CAWSVIRTVAERGTQYF. V is TRBV30 and J is TRBJ2-5; perhaps TRBD1 as D (6 bases). Trimming took 3 bases from V and 7 from J, leaving 27 bases between them. CDR3 length: 17 residues. From germline, CDR1 is GTSNPN and CDR2 SVGIG (reference sequence).

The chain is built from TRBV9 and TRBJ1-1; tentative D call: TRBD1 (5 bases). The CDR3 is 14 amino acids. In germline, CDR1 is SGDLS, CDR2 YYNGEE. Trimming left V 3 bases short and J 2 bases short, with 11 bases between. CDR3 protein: CASSGTTANTEAFF. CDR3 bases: TGTGCCAGCAGCGGAACGACAGCTAACACTGAAGCTTTCTTT.

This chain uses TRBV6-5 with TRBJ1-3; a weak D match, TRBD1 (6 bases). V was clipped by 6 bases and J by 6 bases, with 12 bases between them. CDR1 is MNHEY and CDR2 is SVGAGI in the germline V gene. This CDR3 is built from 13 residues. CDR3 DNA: TGTGCCAGCAGCCGGACAGTTGCAAACACCATATATTTT. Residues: CASSRTVANTIYF.

This CDR3 reads CASSRESSYNEQFF. DNA for the CDR3: TGTGCCAGTAGTAGGGAGAGCTCCTACAATGAGCAGTTCTTC. The rearrangement uses TRBV19 and TRBJ2-1, with D possibly TRBD2 on 5 matching bases. With 4 bases removed from V and 0 bases from J, the gap between germline ends came to 7 bases. The CDR3 sequence is 14 residues long. The germline V gene encodes CDR1 LNHDA and CDR2 SQIVND (reference sequence). Full variable domain (remainder filled in from reference TRBV19 and TRBJ2-1): DGGITQSPKYLFRKEGQNVTLSCEQNLNHDAMYWYRQDPGQGLRLIYYSQIVNDFQKGDIAEGYSVSREKKESFPLTVTSAQKNPTAFYLCASSRESSYNEQFFGPGTRLTVL.

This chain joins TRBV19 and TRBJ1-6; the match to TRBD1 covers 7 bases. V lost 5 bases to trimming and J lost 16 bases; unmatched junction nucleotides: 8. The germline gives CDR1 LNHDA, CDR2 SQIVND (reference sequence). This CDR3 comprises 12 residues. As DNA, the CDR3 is TGTGCCAGTAGTTATCGGGAGGGACAGCTCCACTTT. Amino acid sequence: CASSYREGQLHF.

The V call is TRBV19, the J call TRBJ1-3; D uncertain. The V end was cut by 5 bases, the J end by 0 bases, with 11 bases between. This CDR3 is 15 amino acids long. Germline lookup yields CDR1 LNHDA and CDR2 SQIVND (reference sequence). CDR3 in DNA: TGTGCCAGTAGTTCTACAGCCTACTCTGGAAACACCATATATTTT. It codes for CASSSTAYSGNTIYF.

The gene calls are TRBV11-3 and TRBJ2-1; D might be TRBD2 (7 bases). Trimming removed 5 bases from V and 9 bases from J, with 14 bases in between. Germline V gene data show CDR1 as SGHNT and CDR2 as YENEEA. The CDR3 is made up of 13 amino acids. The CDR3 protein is CASSRGAGSEQFF. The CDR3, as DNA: TGTGCCAGCAGCCGGGGGGCCGGTAGTGAGCAGTTCTTC.

The CDR3 protein is CASSGQGAGEWTGELFF. CDR3 coding DNA: TGTGCCAGCAGTGGTCAGGGGGCGGGAGAGTGGACCGGGGAGCTGTTTTTT. V is TRBV2 and J is TRBJ2-2; weak D call: TRBD1 (8 bases). V lost 4 bases and J 5 bases, leaving 20 bases between the germline ends. Germline CDR1 SNHLY, CDR2 FYNNEI. The CDR3 has 17 amino acids.

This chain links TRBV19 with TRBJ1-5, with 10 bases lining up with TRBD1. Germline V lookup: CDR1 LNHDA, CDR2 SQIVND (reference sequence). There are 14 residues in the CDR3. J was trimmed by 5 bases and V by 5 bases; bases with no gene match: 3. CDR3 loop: CASSWGTGDQPQHF. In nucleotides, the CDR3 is TGTGCCAGTAGTTGGGGGACAGGGGATCAGCCCCAGCATTTT.

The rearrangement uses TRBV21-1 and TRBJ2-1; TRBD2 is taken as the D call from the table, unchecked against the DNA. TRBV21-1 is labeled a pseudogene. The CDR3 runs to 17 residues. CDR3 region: CASRAKRGLAGGHEQFF. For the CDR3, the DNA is TGTGCCAGCAGGGCAAAGAGGGGACTAGCGGGAGGGCATGAGCAGTTCTTC.

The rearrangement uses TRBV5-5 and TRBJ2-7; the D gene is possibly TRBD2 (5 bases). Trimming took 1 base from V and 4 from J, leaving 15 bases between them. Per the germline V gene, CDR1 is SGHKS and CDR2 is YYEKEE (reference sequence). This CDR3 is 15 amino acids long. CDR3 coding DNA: TGTGCCAGCAGCTTGACATGGGGAGAGCGATACGAGCAGTACTTC. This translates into CASSLTWGERYEQYF.